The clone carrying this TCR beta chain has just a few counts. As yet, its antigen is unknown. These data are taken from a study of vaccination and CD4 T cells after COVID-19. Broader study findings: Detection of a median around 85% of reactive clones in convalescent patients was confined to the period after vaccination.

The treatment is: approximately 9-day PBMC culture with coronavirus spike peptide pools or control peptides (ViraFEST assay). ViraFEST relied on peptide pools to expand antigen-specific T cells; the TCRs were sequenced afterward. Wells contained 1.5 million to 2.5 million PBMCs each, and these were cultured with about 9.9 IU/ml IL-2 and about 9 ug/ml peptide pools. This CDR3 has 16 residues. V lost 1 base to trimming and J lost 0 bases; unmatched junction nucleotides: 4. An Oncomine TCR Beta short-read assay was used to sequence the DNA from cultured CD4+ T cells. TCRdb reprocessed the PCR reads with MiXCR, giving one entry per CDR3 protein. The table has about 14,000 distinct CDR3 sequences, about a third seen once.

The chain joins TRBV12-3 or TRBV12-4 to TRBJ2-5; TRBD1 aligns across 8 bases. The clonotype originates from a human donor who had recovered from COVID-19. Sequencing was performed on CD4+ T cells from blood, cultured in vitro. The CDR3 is CASSLGTGRYQETQYF. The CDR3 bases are TGTGCCAGCAGTTTAGGGACAGGGAGGTACCAAGAGACCCAGTACTTC.